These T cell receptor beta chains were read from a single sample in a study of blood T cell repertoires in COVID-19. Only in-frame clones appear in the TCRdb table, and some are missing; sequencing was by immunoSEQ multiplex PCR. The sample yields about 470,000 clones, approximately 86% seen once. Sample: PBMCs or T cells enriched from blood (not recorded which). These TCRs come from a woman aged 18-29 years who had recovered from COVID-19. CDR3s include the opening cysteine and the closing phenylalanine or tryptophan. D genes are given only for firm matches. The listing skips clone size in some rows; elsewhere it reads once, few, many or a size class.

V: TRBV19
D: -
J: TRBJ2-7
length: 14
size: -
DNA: TGTGCCAGTAGCCCCCGACCGTACGGGGACGAGCAGTACTTC
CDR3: CASSPRPYGDEQYF

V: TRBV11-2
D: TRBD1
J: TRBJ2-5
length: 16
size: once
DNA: TGTGCCAGCAGCTTGGGGACAGGGAAATCCCAAGAGACCCAGTACTTC
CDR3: CASSLGTGKSQETQYF

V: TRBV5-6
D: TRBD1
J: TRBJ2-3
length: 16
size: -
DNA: TGTGCCAGCAGCTTGGCCGACAGGGGGCAGACAGATACGCAGTATTTT
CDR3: CASSLADRGQTDTQYF

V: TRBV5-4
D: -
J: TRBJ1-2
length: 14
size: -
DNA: TGTGCCAGCAGCTTGGGCCAGCTAGGCTATGGCTACACCTTC
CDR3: CASSLGQLGYGYTF

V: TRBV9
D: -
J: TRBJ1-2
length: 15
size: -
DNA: TGTGCCAGCAGCGTGGGCAACTCGGGGATCTATGGCTACACCTTC
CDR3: CASSVGNSGIYGYTF

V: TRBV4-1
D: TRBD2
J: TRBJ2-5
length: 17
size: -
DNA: TGCGCCAGCAGCCAAGTAGGGCTAGCGGGGGGCCCGAAGACCCAGTACTTC
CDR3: CASSQVGLAGGPKTQYF

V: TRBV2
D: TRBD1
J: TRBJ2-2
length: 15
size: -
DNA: TGTGCCAGCAGACCCGGGACAGGGAACACCGGGGAGCTGTTTTTT
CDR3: CASRPGTGNTGELFF

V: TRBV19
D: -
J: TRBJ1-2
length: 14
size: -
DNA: TGTGCCAGTAGTATCGCCACATCAAACTATGGCTACACCTTC
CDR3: CASSIATSNYGYTF

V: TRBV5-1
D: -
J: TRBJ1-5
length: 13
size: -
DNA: TGCGCCAGCAGCTTGGCCGGGTTCGGGCCCCAGCATTTT
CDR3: CASSLAGFGPQHF

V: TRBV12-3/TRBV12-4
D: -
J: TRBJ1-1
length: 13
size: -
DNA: TGTGCCAGCAGTTTGGGAGCGAACACTGAAGCTTTCTTT
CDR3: CASSLGANTEAFF

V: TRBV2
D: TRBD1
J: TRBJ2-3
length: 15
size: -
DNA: TGTGCCAGCAGTTCAGACAGGGGGGTTAGGGATACGCAGTATTTT
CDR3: CASSSDRGVRDTQYF

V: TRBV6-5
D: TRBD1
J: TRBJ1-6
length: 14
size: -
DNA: TGTGCCAGCAGACCGGACAGGGGGCTGACACCCCTCCACTTT
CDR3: CASRPDRGLTPLHF

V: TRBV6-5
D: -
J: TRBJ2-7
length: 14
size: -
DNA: TGTGCCAGCACCTCGCCCCGGGACTCCTACGAGCAGTACTTC
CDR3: CASTSPRDSYEQYF

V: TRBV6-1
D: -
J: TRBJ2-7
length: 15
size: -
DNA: -
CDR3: CASSESWGQGAFEYF

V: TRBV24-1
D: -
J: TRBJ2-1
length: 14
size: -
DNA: TGTGCCACCAGTGATCCGGGAAGGGGGAATGAGCAGTTCTTC
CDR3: CATSDPGRGNEQFF

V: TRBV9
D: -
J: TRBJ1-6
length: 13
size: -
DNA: TGTGCCAGCAGGTCCGAGGAGAATTCACCCCTCCACTTT
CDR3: CASRSEENSPLHF

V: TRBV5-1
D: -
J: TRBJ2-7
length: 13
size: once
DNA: TGCGCCAGCAGCTTGGCCGCCTACTATGAGGAGTACTTC
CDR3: CASSLAAYYEEYF

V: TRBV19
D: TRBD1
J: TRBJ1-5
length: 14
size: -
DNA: TGTGCCAGTAGTCTAACAGGGGGCAATCAGCCCCAGCATTTT
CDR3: CASSLTGGNQPQHF

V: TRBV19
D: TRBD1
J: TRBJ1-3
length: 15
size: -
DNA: TGTGCCACCTCCGGGACAGGGGGCTTTGGAAACACCATATATTTT
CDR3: CATSGTGGFGNTIYF

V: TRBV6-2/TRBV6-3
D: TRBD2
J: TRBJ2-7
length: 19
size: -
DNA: TGTGCCAGCAGTTTTAGGAAAAAGGCTAGCGGGGGGGTCTCCTACGAGCAGTACTTC
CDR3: CASSFRKKASGGVSYEQYF

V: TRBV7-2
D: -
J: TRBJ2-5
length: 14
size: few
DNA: TGTGCCAGCAGCTTAAGTTTGCGTGAAGAGACCCAGTACTTC
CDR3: CASSLSLREETQYF

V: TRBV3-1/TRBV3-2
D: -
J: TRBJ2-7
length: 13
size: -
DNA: TGTGCCAGCAGCCAAGTCGGTATCTACGAGCAGTACTTC
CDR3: CASSQVGIYEQYF

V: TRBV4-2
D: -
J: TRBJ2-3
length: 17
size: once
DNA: TGTGCCAGCAGCCAAGACTATGGCGGGGAATCGTCAGATACGCAGTATTTT
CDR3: CASSQDYGGESSDTQYF

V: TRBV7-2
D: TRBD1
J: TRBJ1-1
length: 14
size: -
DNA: TGTGCCAGCAGCTTAGTGGGACAGGGCACTGAAGCTTTCTTT
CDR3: CASSLVGQGTEAFF

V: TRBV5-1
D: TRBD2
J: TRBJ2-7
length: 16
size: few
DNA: TGCGCCAGCAGCTTGGGAGGTGGCGGGGGGTACTACGAGCAGTACTTC
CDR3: CASSLGGGGGYYEQYF

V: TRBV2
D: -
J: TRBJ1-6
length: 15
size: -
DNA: TGTGCCAGCGACGCTCGGGGATCACCTAATTCACCCCTCCACTTT
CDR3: CASDARGSPNSPLHF

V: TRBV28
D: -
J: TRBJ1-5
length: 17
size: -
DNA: TGTGCCAGCAGTCCTCCCCGACAGGCTCTTAGCAATCAGCCCCAGCATTTT
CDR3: CASSPPRQALSNQPQHF

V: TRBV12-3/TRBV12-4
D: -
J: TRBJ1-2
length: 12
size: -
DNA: TGTGCCAGCAGTTTTAACAGGGAGGGCTACACCTTC
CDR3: CASSFNREGYTF

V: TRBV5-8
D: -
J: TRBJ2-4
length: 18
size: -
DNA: TGTGCCAGCAGCTTGAGGGTTCGTCCGGGATTAGCCAAAAACATTCAGTACTTC
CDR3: CASSLRVRPGLAKNIQYF

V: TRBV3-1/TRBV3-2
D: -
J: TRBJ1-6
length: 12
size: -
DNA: TGTGCCAGCAGCCTACAGGGTGCCAACCCCCACTTT
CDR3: CASSLQGANPHF

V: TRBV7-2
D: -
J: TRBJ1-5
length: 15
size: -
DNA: TGTGCCAGCAGCGAATCCAGGGATATCGACCAGCCCCAGCATTTT
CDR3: CASSESRDIDQPQHF

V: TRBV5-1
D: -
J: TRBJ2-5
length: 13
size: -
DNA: TGCGCCAGCAGCTTGGTTGCGGGGGAGACCCAGTACTTC
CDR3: CASSLVAGETQYF

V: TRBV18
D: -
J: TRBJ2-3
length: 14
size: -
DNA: TGTGCCAGCTCAACCAGTGGCGAAGCGGATACGCAGTATTTT
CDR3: CASSTSGEADTQYF

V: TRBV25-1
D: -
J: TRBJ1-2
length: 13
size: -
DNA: TGTGCCAGCAGTGAAGTATCGGAGTATGGCTACACCTTC
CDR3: CASSEVSEYGYTF

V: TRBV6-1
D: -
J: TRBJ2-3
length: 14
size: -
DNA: TGTGCCAGCAGTGAGAGTTACGGGGAGGATACGCAGTATTTT
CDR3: CASSESYGEDTQYF

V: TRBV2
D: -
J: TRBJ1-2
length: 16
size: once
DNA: TGTGCCAGCATAGAGGTGGCCCCGGGGGGGCGATATGGCTACACCTTC
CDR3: CASIEVAPGGRYGYTF

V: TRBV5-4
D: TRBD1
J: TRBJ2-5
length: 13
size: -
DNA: TGTGCCAGCAGCTCGGACAGGCTAGAGACCCAGTACTTC
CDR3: CASSSDRLETQYF

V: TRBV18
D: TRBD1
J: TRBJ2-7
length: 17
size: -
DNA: TGTGCCAGCTCACCACCGATAGGGGACAGGGGATCCTACGAGCAGTACTTC
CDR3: CASSPPIGDRGSYEQYF

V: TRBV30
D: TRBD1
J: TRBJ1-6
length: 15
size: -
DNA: TGTGCCTGGAGTGAGGGGACAGCTTATAATTCACCCCTCCACTTT
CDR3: CAWSEGTAYNSPLHF

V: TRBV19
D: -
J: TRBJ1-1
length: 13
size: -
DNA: TGTGCCAGTAGTTTTCTAGACTCCCGTGAAGCTTTCTTT
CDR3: CASSFLDSREAFF